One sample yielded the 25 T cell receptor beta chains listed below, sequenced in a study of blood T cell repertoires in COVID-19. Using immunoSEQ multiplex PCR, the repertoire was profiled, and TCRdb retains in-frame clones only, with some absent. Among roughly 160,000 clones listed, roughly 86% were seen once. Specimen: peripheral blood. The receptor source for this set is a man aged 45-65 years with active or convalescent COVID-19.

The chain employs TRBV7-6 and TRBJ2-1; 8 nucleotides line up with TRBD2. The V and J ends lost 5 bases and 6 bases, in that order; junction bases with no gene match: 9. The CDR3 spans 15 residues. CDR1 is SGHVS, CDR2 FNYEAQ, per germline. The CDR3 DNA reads TGTGCCAGCAGCCCCCTGGGACTAGGAATCAATGAGCAGTTCTTC. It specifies CASSPLGLGINEQFF.

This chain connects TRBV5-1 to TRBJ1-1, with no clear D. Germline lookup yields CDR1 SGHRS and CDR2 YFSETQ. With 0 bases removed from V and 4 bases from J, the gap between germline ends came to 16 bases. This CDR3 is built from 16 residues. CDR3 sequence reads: CASSLADVGSGTEAFF. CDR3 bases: TGCGCCAGCAGCTTGGCCGATGTGGGTTCGGGCACTGAAGCTTTCTTT.

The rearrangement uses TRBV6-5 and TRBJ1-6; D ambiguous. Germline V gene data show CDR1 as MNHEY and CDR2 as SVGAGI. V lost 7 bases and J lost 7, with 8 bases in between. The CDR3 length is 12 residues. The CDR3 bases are TGTGCCAGCAATACGGGGAATTCACCCCTCCACTTT. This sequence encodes CASNTGNSPLHF.

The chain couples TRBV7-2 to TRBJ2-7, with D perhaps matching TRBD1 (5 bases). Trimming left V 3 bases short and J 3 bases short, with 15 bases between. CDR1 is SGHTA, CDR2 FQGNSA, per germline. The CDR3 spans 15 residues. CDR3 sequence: CASSFSGAEYYEQYF. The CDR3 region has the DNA TGTGCCAGCAGCTTTAGTGGGGCGGAGTACTACGAGCAGTACTTC.

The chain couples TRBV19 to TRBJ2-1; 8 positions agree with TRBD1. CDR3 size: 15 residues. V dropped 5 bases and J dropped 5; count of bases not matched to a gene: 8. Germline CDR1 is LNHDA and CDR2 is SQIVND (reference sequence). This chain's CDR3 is CASSPGTRGHNEQFF. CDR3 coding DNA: TGTGCCAGTAGTCCTGGGACCAGGGGGCACAATGAGCAGTTCTTC.

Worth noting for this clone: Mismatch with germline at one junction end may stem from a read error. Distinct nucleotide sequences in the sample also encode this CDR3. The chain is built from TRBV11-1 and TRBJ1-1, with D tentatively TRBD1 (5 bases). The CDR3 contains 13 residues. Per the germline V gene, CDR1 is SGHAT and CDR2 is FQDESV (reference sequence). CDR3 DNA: TGTGCCAGCAGCCGGGAGGGGAACACTGAGGCTTTCTTT. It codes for CASSREGNTEAFF.

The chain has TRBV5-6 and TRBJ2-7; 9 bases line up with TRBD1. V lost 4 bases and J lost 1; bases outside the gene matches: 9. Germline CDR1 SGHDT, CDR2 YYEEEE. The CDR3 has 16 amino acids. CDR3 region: CASSEEGQGFSYEQYF. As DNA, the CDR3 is TGTGCCAGCAGCGAGGAGGGACAGGGTTTTTCCTACGAGCAGTACTTC.

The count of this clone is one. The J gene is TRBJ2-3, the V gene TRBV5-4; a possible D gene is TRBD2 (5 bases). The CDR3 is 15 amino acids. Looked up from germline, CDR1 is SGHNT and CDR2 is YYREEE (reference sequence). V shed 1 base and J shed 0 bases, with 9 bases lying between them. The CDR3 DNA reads TGTGCCAGCAGCTTGAGGACTTCTAGCACAGATACGCAGTATTTT. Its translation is CASSLRTSSTDTQYF.

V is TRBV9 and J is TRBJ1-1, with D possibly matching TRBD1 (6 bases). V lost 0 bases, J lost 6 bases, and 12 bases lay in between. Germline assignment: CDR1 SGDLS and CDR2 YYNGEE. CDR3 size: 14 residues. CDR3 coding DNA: TGTGCCAGCAGCGTAGGGGGGCAAGGGTCTGAAGCTTTCTTT. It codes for CASSVGGQGSEAFF.

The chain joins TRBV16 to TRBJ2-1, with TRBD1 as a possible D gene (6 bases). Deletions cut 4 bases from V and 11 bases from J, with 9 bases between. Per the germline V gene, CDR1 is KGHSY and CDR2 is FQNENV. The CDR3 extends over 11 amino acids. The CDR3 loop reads CASSPQGKQFF. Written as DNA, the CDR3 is TGTGCCAGCAGCCCACAGGGTAAGCAGTTCTTC.

The CDR3 is CASSPVGDSTGELFF. The CDR3 DNA is TGCGCCAGCAGCCCAGTGGGGGACTCTACCGGGGAGCTGTTTTTT. The chain is built from TRBV5-1 and TRBJ2-2; possible D gene TRBD2, 6 bases. Looked up from germline, CDR1 is SGHRS and CDR2 is YFSETQ. The CDR3 is 15 amino acids. V was clipped by 4 bases and J by 5 bases, with 15 bases between them.

The CDR3 bases are TGTGCCAGCAGTGAGACGGGGGGCCCAAACACCGGGGAGCTGTTTTTT. The encoded protein is CASSETGGPNTGELFF. The rearrangement uses TRBV2 and TRBJ2-2; D is perhaps TRBD2 (7 bases). The germline CDR1 and CDR2 sequences are SNHLY and FYNNEI. V was clipped by 3 bases and J by 2 bases, with 13 bases between them. The CDR3 covers 16 residues.

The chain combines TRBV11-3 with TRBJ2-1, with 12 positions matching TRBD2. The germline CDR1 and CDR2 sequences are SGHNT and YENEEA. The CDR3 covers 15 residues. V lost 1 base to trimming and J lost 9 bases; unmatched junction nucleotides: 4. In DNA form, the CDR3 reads TGTGCCAGCAGCTTAGTACTAGCGGGAGGTTCTGAGCAGTTCTTC. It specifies CASSLVLAGGSEQFF.

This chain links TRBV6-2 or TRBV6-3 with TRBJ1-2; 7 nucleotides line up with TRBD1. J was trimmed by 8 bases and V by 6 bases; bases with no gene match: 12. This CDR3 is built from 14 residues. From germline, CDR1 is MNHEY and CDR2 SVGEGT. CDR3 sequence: CASSGDRSYSGYTF. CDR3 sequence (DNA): TGTGCCAGCAGCGGGGACAGATCCTATAGCGGCTACACCTTC.

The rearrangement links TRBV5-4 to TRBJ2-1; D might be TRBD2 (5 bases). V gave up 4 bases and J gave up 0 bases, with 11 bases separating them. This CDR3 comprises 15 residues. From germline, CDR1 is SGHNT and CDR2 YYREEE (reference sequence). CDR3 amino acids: CASSTGLSSYNEQFF. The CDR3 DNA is TGTGCCAGCAGCACCGGACTTAGCTCCTACAATGAGCAGTTCTTC.

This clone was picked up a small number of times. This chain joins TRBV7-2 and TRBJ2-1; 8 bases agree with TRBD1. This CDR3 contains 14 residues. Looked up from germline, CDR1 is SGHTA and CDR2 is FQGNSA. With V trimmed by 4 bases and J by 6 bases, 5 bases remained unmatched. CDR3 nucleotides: TGTGCCAGCAGCTCCAGACAGGGGATCAATGAGCAGTTCTTC. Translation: CASSSRQGINEQFF.

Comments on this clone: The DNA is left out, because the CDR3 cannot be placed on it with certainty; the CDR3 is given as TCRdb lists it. The CDR3: CASSFLWDRARYEQYF. The chain is built from TRBV12-1 and TRBJ2-7; TRBD1, the table's D call, was not compared with the DNA. TRBV12-1 is reported as a pseudogene. The length of the CDR3 is 16 amino acids, counting both ends.

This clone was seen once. CDR3 sequence (DNA): TGTGCCAGCAGCCAAGAGGCCACTAGCGGGAGTGCAGATACGCAGTATTTT. Translating it yields CASSQEATSGSADTQYF. This chain joins TRBV4-2 and TRBJ2-3; 11 nucleotides line up with TRBD2. Trimming removed 0 bases from V and 4 bases from J; junction bases left unmatched: 6. This CDR3 contains 17 residues. From germline, CDR1 is LGHNA and CDR2 YNFKEQ.

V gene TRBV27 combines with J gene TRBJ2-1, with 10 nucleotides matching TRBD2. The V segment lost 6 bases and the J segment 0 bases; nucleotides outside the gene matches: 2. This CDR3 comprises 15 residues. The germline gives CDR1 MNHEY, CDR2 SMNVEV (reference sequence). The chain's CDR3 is CASRPSGSSYNEQFF. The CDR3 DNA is TGTGCCAGCAGACCTAGCGGGAGCTCCTACAATGAGCAGTTCTTC.

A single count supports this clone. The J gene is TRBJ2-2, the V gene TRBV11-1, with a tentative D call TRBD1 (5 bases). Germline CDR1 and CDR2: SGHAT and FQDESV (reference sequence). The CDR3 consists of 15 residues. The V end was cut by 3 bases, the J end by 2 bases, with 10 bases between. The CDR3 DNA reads TGTGCCAGCAGCTTGAGACAGACCAACACCGGGGAGCTGTTTTTT. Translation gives CASSLRQTNTGELFF.

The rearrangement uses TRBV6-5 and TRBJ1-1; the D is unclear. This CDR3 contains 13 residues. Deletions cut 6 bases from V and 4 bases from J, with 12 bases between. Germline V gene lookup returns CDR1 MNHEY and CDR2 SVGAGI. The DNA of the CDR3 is TGTGCCAGCAGCGCCGGACGGGGCACTGAAGCTTTCTTT. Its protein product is CASSAGRGTEAFF.

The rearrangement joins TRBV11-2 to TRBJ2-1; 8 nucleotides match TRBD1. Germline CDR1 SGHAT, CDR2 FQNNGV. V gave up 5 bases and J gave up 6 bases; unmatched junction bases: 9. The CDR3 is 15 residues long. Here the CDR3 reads CASSLTGATTNEQFF. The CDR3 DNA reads TGTGCCAGCAGCCTGACAGGGGCCACAACCAATGAGCAGTTCTTC.

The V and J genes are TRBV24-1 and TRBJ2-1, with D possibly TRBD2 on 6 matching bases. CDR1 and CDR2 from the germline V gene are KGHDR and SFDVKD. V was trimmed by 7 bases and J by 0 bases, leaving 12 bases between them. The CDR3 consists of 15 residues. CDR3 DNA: TGTGCCACCAGGGGTCGGGGGAGCTCCTACAATGAGCAGTTCTTC. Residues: CATRGRGSSYNEQFF.

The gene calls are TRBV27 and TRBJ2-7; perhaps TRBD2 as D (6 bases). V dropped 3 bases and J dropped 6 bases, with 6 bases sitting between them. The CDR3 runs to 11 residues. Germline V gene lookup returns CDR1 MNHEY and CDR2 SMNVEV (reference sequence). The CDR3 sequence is CASSFGGEQYF. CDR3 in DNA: TGTGCCAGCAGTTTCGGGGGCGAGCAGTACTTC.

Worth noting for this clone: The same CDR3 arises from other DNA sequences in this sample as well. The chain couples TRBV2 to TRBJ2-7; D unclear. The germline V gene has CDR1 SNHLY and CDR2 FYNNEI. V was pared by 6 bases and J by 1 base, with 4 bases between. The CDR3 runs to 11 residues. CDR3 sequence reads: CASSPSYEQYF. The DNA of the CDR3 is TGTGCCAGCAGCCCGTCCTACGAGCAGTACTTC.